The text below deals with one T cell receptor (beta chain). The antigen is not known. This sample was taken from a study of T cell responses to AZD1222 COVID-19 vaccine. General study results and limits: Two AZD1222 doses significantly raised spike-specific TCR breadth and depth over controls. Distributed over spike, vaccine-associated CD4 TCRs predominated at 160-218 and 743-854. Females outnumbered males among donors, who were mostly white British; clonal diversity was possibly underestimated.

The CDR3 runs 15 residues. The V and J ends lost 2 bases and 2 bases, in that order; junction bases with no gene match: 4. CDR1 is MNHEY, CDR2 SVGAGI, per germline. Repertoires were generated with immunoSEQ multiplex PCR, while TCRdb's copy carries only in-frame clones and drops some. This sample yields roughly 170,000 clones, of which about nine tenths are seen a single time; less than 3% belongs to the top ten. This sequence joins TRBV6-5 and TRBJ2-7; 9 nucleotides agree with TRBD1. This material consisted of peripheral blood, taken on day 0 of AZD1222 vaccination. The TCR was taken from an adult in good health. The CDR3 coding sequence is TGTGCCAGCAGTTACGGGACAGGGTCTACCTACGAGCAGTACTTC. Translating it yields CASSYGTGSTYEQYF.